What follows are 26 T cell receptor beta chains derived from one specimen sequenced in a study of OX40 agonist ivuxolimab in advanced cancers. Repertoires were generated with immunoSEQ multiplex PCR, while TCRdb's copy carries only in-frame clones and drops some. There are about 50,000 clones in the sample; 70% to 80% occur only once, and 3% to 5% lies in the top ten. This specimen consisted of CD4+ or CD8+ T cells sorted from blood, obtained in a trial of the OX40 agonist ivuxolimab. The origin of the receptors is an adult with an advanced solid tumor such as melanoma, head and neck, liver or kidney cancer.

The V and J genes are TRBV7-9 and TRBJ2-2, with TRBD1 as a possible D gene (5 bases). V was pared by 5 bases and J by 8 bases, with 15 bases between. The germline V gene encodes CDR1 SEHNR and CDR2 FQNEAQ (reference sequence). The CDR3 sequence is 14 residues long. The CDR3 loop reads CASSDEIQGGELFF. CDR3 coding DNA: TGTGCCAGCAGCGACGAGATCCAGGGTGGGGAGCTGTTTTTT.

This sequence joins TRBV7-7 and TRBJ1-2, with no clear D. Germline CDR1 SSHAT, CDR2 FNYEAQ (reference sequence). This CDR3 comprises 17 residues. Trimming took off 5 bases at V and 0 bases at J, with 19 bases between the two ends. In nucleotides, the CDR3 is TGTGCCAGCAGCCTTATACGGGCAACCTCCCCTAACTATGGCTACACCTTC. Amino acid sequence: CASSLIRATSPNYGYTF.

This chain connects TRBV6-1 to TRBJ1-1; the match to TRBD1 covers 9 bases. The CDR3 extends over 15 amino acids. Looked up from germline, CDR1 is MNHNS and CDR2 is SASEGT. V shed 5 bases and J 1 base; nucleotides not matched to a gene: 5. The CDR3 spells CASSLATGGNTEAFF. In nucleotides, the CDR3 is TGTGCCAGCAGTCTCGCGACAGGGGGGAACACTGAAGCTTTCTTT.

The genes are TRBV19 and TRBJ2-3, with TRBD1 matching 9 bases. The trim removed 6 bases at V and 1 base at J, leaving 5 bases unmatched. Germline values: CDR1 LNHDA, CDR2 SQIVND (reference sequence). This CDR3 spans 15 amino acids. CDR3 DNA sequence: TGTGCCAGTAGAGGGGACAGGGACCGCACAGATACGCAGTATTTT. It codes for CASRGDRDRTDTQYF. The full variable domain, rest sourced from reference TRBV19 and TRBJ2-3, is DGGITQSPKYLFRKEGQNVTLSCEQNLNHDAMYWYRQDPGQGLRLIYYSQIVNDFQKGDIAEGYSVSREKKESFPLTVTSAQKNPTAFYLCASRGDRDRTDTQYFGPGTRLTVL.

V usage is TRBV7-9 and J usage is TRBJ1-1; the D is unclear. The CDR3 totals 13 residues. CDR1 is SEHNR, CDR2 FQNEAQ, per germline (reference sequence). The V end lost 4 bases, the J end lost 1 base, and 7 bases lay between the germline ends. In DNA form, the CDR3 reads TGTGCCAGCAGCTCCCCCCCGAACACTGAAGCTTTCTTT. Encoded protein: CASSSPPNTEAFF.

This chain joins TRBV7-3 and TRBJ2-5, with no clear D. The V and J ends lost 5 bases and 4 bases respectively, with 11 bases between them. The length of the CDR3 is 13 residues. Germline V gene lookup returns CDR1 SGHTA and CDR2 FQGTGA. This CDR3 is CASSMNLGETQYF. DNA of the CDR3: TGTGCCAGCAGCATGAACCTAGGAGAGACCCAGTACTTC. Using reference TRBV7-3 and TRBJ2-5 for the parts outside the CDR3, the full variable domain is GAGVSQTPSNKVTEKGKYVELRCDPISGHTALYWYRQSLGQGPEFLIYFQGTGAADDSGLPNDRFFAVRPEGSVSTLKIQRTERGDSAVYLCASSMNLGETQYFGPGTRLLVL.

CDR3: CASSRTDPFRYLTGELFF. CDR3 DNA: TGTGCCAGCAGCCGTACGGACCCGTTTAGGTACCTCACCGGGGAGCTGTTTTTT. The chain joins TRBV5-8 to TRBJ2-2, with D uncertain. Trimming removed 4 bases at V and 4 bases at J, with 23 bases between. Germline V lookup: CDR1 SGHTS, CDR2 YDEGEE. CDR3 size: 18 residues.

The genes are TRBV10-3 and TRBJ2-1; 11 nucleotides match TRBD2. V was clipped by 6 bases and J by 4 bases; unmatched bases: 5. CDR1 and CDR2 (germline): ENHRY, SYGVKD. This CDR3 has 15 amino acids. The chain's CDR3 is CAIRNSGGEYNEQFF. As DNA, the CDR3 is TGTGCCATCAGGAATAGCGGGGGGGAGTACAATGAGCAGTTCTTC.

This clone was detected only once. The chain uses TRBV4-2 and TRBJ1-3; possibly TRBD1 for D (6 bases). V shed 1 base and J shed 0 bases, with 7 bases lying between them. Per germline, CDR1 LGHNA and CDR2 YNFKEQ. The CDR3 is made up of 15 amino acids. The CDR3 DNA reads as TGTGCCAGCAGCCAAGGGGGGCTCTCTGGAAACACCATATATTTT. Protein sequence: CASSQGGLSGNTIYF.

CDR3 DNA: TGTGCCAGCAGCTCTTTGATAAAAACCTACGAGCAGTACTTC. Protein: CASSSLIKTYEQYF. This chain uses TRBV7-2 with TRBJ2-7; D remains ambiguous. V dropped 4 bases and J dropped 2 bases, with 12 bases sitting between them. Germline CDR1 and CDR2: SGHTA and FQGNSA. This CDR3 region has 14 residues.

V usage is TRBV4-3 and J usage is TRBJ2-2; 14 positions match TRBD2. Germline assignment: CDR1 LGHNA and CDR2 YSLEER. The CDR3 has 17 amino acids. The junction had 7 bases not matched to a gene; V was cut back by 5 bases and J by 5 bases. The CDR3 coding sequence is TGCGCCAGCAGCGGACTAGCGGGGGGCTCTGGAACCGGGGAGCTGTTTTTT. This encodes CASSGLAGGSGTGELFF.

The chain has TRBV7-2 and TRBJ2-7, with D possibly matching TRBD2 (5 bases). Germline CDR1 and CDR2: SGHTA and FQGNSA. There are 16 residues in the CDR3. The V end lost 1 base, the J end lost 7 bases, and 20 bases lay between the germline ends. CDR3 loop: CASSLGSRGLLLEQYF. DNA for the CDR3: TGTGCCAGCAGCTTAGGATCCCGGGGTCTCCTCCTAGAGCAGTACTTC. Full variable domain (remainder filled in from reference TRBV7-2 and TRBJ2-7): GAGVSQSPSNKVTEKGKDVELRCDPISGHTALYWYRQSLGQGLEFLIYFQGNSAPDKSGLPSDRFSAERTGGSVSTLTIQRTQQEDSAVYLCASSLGSRGLLLEQYFGPGTRLTVT.

This clone was observed a handful of times. CDR3 in DNA: TGTGCCAGCTCACACGACCACAAGGCTCCCTACGAGCAGTACTTC. Translated: CASSHDHKAPYEQYF. This chain joins TRBV18 and TRBJ2-7; D ambiguous. Germline assignment: CDR1 KGHSH and CDR2 LQKENI. This CDR3 region has 15 residues. V lost 4 bases to trimming and J lost 2 bases, with 15 bases between them.

The chain links TRBV27 to TRBJ2-7, with D possibly being TRBD1 (6 bases). The CDR3 totals 12 residues. Trimming took 9 bases from V and 4 from J, leaving 13 bases between them. Germline V gene lookup returns CDR1 MNHEY and CDR2 SMNVEV (reference sequence). CDR3 in amino acids: CASTDRFYEQYF. CDR3 coding DNA: TGTGCCAGTACCGACAGGTTTTACGAGCAGTACTTC.

This clone was counted between two and nine times. This sequence joins TRBV9 and TRBJ1-1; D is unresolved. V lost 3 bases and J 3 bases, leaving 15 bases between the germline ends. From germline, CDR1 is SGDLS and CDR2 YYNGEE. The CDR3 spans 15 residues. CDR3 region: CASSGDLNGHTEAFF. Here the CDR3 DNA reads TGTGCCAGCAGCGGCGACCTCAATGGGCACACTGAAGCTTTCTTT.

V is TRBV7-8 and J is TRBJ2-1, with 10 nucleotides matching TRBD2. This CDR3 contains 18 residues. Germline V lookup: CDR1 SGHVS, CDR2 FQNEAQ. V trimming: 1 base; J trimming: 8 bases; junction bases outside the gene matches: 14. CDR3 protein: CASSLESSGRAGSYEQFF. The CDR3 DNA reads TGTGCCAGCAGCTTAGAATCCAGCGGGAGGGCCGGGTCCTATGAGCAGTTCTTC.

This rearrangement joins TRBV6-5 to TRBJ1-5; perhaps TRBD1 as D (6 bases). The germline gives CDR1 MNHEY, CDR2 SVGAGI. The ends were cut back, 6 bases at V and 2 bases at J, with 14 bases in the middle. This CDR3 contains 15 residues. This CDR3 reads CASSERGIGNQPQHF. The CDR3 DNA reads as TGTGCCAGCAGCGAAAGGGGGATTGGCAATCAGCCCCAGCATTTT.

The chain links TRBV19 to TRBJ1-2; D unclear. V shed 5 bases and J shed 8 bases, with 15 bases lying between them. There are 13 residues in the CDR3. CDR1 and CDR2 (germline): LNHDA, SQIVND (reference sequence). The CDR3 DNA reads as TGTGCCAGTAGTCCCATTGGGCTGGAGGGCTACACCTTC. It specifies CASSPIGLEGYTF.

The chain uses TRBV6-1 and TRBJ1-5; 9 bases map to TRBD1. Germline assignment: CDR1 MNHNS and CDR2 SASEGT. Trimming took 4 bases from V and 2 from J; bases not matched to a gene: 9. CDR3 length equals 17 residues. CDR3 bases: TGTGCCAGCAGTGGGGACAGGGTATCGGTGGGCAATCAGCCCCAGCATTTT. Protein: CASSGDRVSVGNQPQHF.

In nucleotides, the CDR3 is TGTGCCAGCAGTTCCGCTGGGGGGAACACTGAAGCTTTCTTT. This gives the protein CASSSAGGNTEAFF. The J gene is TRBJ1-1, the V gene TRBV2, with D possibly TRBD1 on 5 matching bases. CDR1 is SNHLY, CDR2 FYNNEI, per germline. The CDR3 has 14 amino acids. V was trimmed by 5 bases and J by 1 base, leaving 11 bases between them.

The chain uses TRBV11-3 and TRBJ1-4; the D is unclear. Deletions cut 4 bases from V and 0 bases from J, with 6 bases between. The CDR3 has 14 residues. Germline V CDR1 and CDR2: SGHNT, YENEEA. The CDR3 region has the DNA TGTGCCAGCAGCTCCTTTGCAACTAATGAAAAACTGTTTTTT. Protein sequence: CASSSFATNEKLFF.

The chain couples TRBV27 to TRBJ2-7; 7 bases agree with TRBD1. From germline, CDR1 is MNHEY and CDR2 SMNVEV (reference sequence). The CDR3 spans 16 residues. Trimming at V came to 5 bases and at J to 0 bases, leaving 10 bases not matched to a gene. CDR3 nucleotide sequence: TGTGCCAGCAGTAGGGGCAGGGGGAGCAGCTCCTACGAGCAGTACTTC. Protein sequence: CASSRGRGSSSYEQYF.

This chain connects TRBV18 to TRBJ2-3; D might be TRBD1 or TRBD2, each matching 5 bases. The CDR3 loop spans 16 amino acids. Germline assignment: CDR1 KGHSH and CDR2 LQKENI. The germline V and J ends were trimmed by 3 bases and 4 bases, with 17 bases remaining between them. The CDR3 region is CASSPLPGPNPDTQYF. DNA of the CDR3: TGTGCCAGCTCACCGCTCCCGGGGCCTAACCCAGATACGCAGTATTTT.

The chain has TRBV29-1 and TRBJ2-3; D possibly corresponds to TRBD2 (5 bases). Germline CDR1 reads SQVTM; CDR2 reads ANQGSEA. Trimming took 3 bases from V and 11 from J, leaving 15 bases between them. The CDR3 is made up of 12 amino acids. The CDR3 region has the DNA TGCAGCGTTGACTTCCTAGGCCGGGGGCAGTATTTT. Protein: CSVDFLGRGQYF.

The chain joins TRBV10-1 to TRBJ2-3; the D gene is possibly TRBD1 (5 bases). Germline V lookup: CDR1 WNHNN, CDR2 SYGVQD (reference sequence). The length of the CDR3 is 15 residues. V was clipped by 0 bases and J by 4 bases, with 11 bases between them. CDR3 residues: CASSESRRGPDTQYF. The CDR3 DNA reads TGCGCCAGCAGTGAGTCGAGAAGGGGCCCAGATACGCAGTATTTT.

This rearrangement joins TRBV30 to TRBJ1-2, with D possibly matching TRBD1 (6 bases). This CDR3 contains 12 residues. V lost 3 bases to trimming and J lost 3 bases, with 8 bases between them. Germline CDR1 reads GTSNPN; CDR2 reads SVGIG (reference sequence). The chain's CDR3 is CAWRRGYYGYTF. CDR3 in DNA: TGTGCCTGGAGAAGGGGGTACTATGGCTACACCTTC. Full variable domain (rest looked up from reference TRBV30 and TRBJ1-2): SQTIHQWPATLVQPVGSPLSLECTVEGTSNPNLYWYRQAAGRGLQLLFYSVGIGQISSEVPQNLSASRPQDRQFILSSKKLLLSDSGFYLCAWRRGYYGYTFGSGTRLTVV.